The text below deals with one T cell receptor beta chain. Germline CDR1 and CDR2: LGHDT and YNNKEL (reference sequence). The V and J ends lost 0 bases and 0 bases respectively, with 9 bases between them. This CDR3 has 16 amino acids. Using immunoSEQ multiplex PCR, the repertoire was profiled, and TCRdb retains in-frame clones only, with some absent. Of around 200,000 clones detected, around 92% appear once; the ten largest clones hold more than 1.3%. This sample was taken from a study of control samples from healthy donors and cancer patients. This receptor was taken from a woman under 40 in good health. Sequencing input: blood. The V gene is TRBV3-1 (or the pseudogene TRBV3-2), the J gene TRBJ1-5; weak D call: TRBD1 (5 bases). CDR3 region: CASSQDRGPSNQPQHF. The CDR3 DNA is TGTGCCAGCAGCCAAGATCGGGGACCTAGCAATCAGCCCCAGCATTTT.